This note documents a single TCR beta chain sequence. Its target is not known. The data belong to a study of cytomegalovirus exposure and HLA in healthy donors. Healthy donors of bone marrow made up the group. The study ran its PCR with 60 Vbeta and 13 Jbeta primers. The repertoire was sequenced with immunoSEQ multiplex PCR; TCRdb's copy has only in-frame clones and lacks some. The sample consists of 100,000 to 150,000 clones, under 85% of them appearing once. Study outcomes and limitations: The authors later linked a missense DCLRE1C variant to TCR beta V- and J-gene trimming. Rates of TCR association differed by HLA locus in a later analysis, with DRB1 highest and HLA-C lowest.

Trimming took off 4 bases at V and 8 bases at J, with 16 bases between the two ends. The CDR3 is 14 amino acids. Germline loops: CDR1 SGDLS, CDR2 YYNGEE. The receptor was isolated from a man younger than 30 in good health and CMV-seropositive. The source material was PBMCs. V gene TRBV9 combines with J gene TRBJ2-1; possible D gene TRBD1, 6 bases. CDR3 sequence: CASSPNNRDDEQFF. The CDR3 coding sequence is TGTGCCAGCAGCCCGAATAACAGGGACGATGAGCAGTTCTTC.